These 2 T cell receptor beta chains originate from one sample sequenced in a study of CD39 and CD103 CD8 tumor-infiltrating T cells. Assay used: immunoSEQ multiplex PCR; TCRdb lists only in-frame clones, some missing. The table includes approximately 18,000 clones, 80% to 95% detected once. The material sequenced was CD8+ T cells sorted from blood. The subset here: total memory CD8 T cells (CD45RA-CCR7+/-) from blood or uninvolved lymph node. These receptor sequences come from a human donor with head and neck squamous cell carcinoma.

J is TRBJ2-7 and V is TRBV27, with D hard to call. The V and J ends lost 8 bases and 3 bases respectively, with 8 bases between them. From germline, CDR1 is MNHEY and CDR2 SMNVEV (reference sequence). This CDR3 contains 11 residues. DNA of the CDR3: TGTGCCAGCGGCGTAAGCTACGAGCAGTACTTC. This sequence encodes CASGVSYEQYF.

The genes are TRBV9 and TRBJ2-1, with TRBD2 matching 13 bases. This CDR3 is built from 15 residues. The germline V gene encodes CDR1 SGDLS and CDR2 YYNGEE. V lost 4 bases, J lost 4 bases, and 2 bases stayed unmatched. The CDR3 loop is CASSTSGGDYNEQFF. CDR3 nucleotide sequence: TGTGCCAGCAGCACTAGCGGGGGGGATTACAATGAGCAGTTCTTC.